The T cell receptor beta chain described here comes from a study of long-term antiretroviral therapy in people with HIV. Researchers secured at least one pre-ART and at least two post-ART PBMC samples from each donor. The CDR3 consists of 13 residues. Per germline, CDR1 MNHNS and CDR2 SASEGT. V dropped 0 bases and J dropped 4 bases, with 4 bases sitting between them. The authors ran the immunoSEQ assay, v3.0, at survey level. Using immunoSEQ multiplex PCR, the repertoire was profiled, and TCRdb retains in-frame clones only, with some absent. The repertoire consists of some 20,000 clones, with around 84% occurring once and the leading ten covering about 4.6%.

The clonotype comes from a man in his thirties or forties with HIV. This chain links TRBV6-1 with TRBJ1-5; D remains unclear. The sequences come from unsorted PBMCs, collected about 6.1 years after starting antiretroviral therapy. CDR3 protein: CASSEAANQPQHF. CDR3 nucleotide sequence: TGTGCCAGCAGTGAAGCGGCAAATCAGCCCCAGCATTTT.